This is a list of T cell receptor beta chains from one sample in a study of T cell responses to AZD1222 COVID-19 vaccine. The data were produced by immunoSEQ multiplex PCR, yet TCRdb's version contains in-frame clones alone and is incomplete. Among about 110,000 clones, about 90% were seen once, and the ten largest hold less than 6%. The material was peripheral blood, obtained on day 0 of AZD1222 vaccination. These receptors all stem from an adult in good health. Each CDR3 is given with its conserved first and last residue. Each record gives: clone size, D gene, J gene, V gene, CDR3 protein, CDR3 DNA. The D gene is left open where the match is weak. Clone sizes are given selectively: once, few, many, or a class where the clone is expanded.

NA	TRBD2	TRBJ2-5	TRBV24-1	CATSDFQASGGQETQYF	TGTGCCACCAGTGATTTTCAGGCTAGCGGGGGACAAGAGACCCAGTACTTC
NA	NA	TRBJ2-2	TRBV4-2	CASSQYHRAGELFF	TGTGCCAGCAGCCAATACCACCGGGCCGGGGAGCTGTTTTTT
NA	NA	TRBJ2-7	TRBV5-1	CASSPGTLYEQYF	TGCGCCAGCAGCCCCGGGACTCTCTACGAGCAGTACTTC
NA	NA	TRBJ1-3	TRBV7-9	CASSPESGTIYF	TGTGCCAGCAGCCCTGAATCCGGCACCATATATTTT
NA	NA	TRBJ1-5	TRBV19	CASSIGPGTFDQPQHF	TGTGCCAGTAGTATAGGCCCCGGGACCTTCGATCAGCCCCAGCATTTT
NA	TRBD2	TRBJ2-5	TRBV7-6	CASSLTSGARETQYF	TGTGCCAGCAGCTTGACTAGCGGGGCCCGGGAGACCCAGTACTTC
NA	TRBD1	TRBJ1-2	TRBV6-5	CATVLTGKYGYTF	TGTGCCACCGTTCTGACAGGGAAATATGGCTACACCTTC
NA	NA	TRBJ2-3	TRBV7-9	CASSLGQPTDTQYF	TGTGCCAGCAGCTTAGGGCAGCCCACAGATACGCAGTATTTT
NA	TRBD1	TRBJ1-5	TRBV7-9	CASSPGTADQPQHF	TGTGCCAGCAGCCCCGGGACAGCTGATCAGCCCCAGCATTTT
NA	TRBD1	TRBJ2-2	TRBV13	CASSLRQGRGTGELFF	TGTGCCAGCAGCCTCAGACAGGGCAGGGGCACCGGGGAGCTGTTTTTT
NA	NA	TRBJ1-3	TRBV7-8	CASSLIPPGAGNTIYF	TGTGCCAGCAGCTTAATTCCCCCCGGGGCTGGAAACACCATATATTTT
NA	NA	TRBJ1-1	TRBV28	CASSPTVMNTEAFF	TGTGCCAGCAGTCCGACAGTCATGAACACTGAAGCTTTCTTT
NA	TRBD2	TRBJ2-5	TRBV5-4	CASSLDLGRGETQYF	TGTGCCAGCAGCTTGGATCTCGGGAGGGGGGAGACCCAGTACTTC
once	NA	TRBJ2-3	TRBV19	CASRGISTDTQYF	TGTGCCAGTAGGGGGATTAGCACAGATACGCAGTATTTT
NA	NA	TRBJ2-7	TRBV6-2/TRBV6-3	CASSYVARKPYEQYF	TGTGCCAGCAGTTACGTAGCCAGGAAACCCTACGAGCAGTACTTC
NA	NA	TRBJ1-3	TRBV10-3	CAISLGDTGNTIYF	TGTGCCATCTCTCTGGGAGATACTGGAAACACCATATATTTT
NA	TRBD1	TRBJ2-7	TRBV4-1	CASSQGEPGEQGRYEQYF	TGCGCCAGCAGCCAAGGGGAACCTGGAGAACAGGGGAGATACGAGCAGTACTTC
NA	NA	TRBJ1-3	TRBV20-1	CSASGPSSGNTIYF	TGCAGTGCTAGTGGGCCGAGCTCTGGAAACACCATATATTTT
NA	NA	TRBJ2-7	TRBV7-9	CASSRVQGFEQYF	TGTGCCAGCAGCAGAGTACAGGGTTTCGAGCAGTACTTC
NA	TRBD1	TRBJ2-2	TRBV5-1	CASSLGQGNTGELFF	TGCGCCAGCAGCTTAGGACAGGGGAACACCGGGGAGCTGTTTTTT
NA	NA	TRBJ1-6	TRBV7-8	CASSRGGDSPLHF	TGTGCCAGCAGCCGAGGGGGGGATTCACCCCTCCACTTT
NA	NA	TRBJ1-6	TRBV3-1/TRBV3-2	CASSPRTLGNSPLHF	TGTGCCAGCAGCCCGCGGACACTCGGTAATTCACCCCTCCACTTT
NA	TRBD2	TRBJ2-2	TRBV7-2	CASSTGLAGPGELFF	TGTGCCAGCAGCACCGGACTAGCGGGACCCGGGGAGCTGTTTTTT
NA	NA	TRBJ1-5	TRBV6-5	CASSSADGEVSPQHF	TGTGCCAGCAGTTCCGCGGACGGTGAAGTCAGTCCCCAGCATTTT
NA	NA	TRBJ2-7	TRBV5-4	CASSSRERGLIEQYF	TGTGCCAGCAGCTCTCGAGAGCGCGGGCTAATCGAGCAGTACTTC